The rows below give T cell receptor beta chains drawn from one sample of a study of shared clonotypes between healthy human individuals. Assay: immunoSEQ multiplex PCR; the TCRdb copy retains only in-frame clones and omits some. Here the sample spans 1.5 million to 2.5 million clones, about 95% being singletons. Sequencing used naive CD8+ T cells sorted from blood. The source is a man between 18 and 29 years old in good health. Both conserved end residues are part of each CDR3. Each record gives: V gene, clone size, D gene, J gene, CDR3 DNA, CDR3 protein. The D gene is left open where the match is weak. Clone size appears in some rows only: once, few, many, or a class for an expanded clone.

TRBV13	.	.	TRBJ2-6	TGTGCCAGCAGCTTACGCCACCCACCGGCCAACGTCCTGACTTTC	CASSLRHPPANVLTF
TRBV6-4	.	.	TRBJ1-3	TGTGCCTGTCGGACACCTGCCCCCTCTGGAAACACCATATATTTT	CACRTPAPSGNTIYF
TRBV7-9	.	TRBD2	TRBJ2-7	TGTGCCAGCAGCTTAGGAGGACTAGCCTCCCACGAGCAGTACTTC	CASSLGGLASHEQYF
TRBV6-5	.	TRBD1	TRBJ1-2	TGTGCCAGCAGTTGGGGACAGGACTATGGCTACACCTTC	CASSWGQDYGYTF
TRBV4-1	.	.	TRBJ2-5	TGCGCCAGCAGCCCCCCGGCAGGGAAAGAGACCCAGTACTTC	CASSPPAGKETQYF
TRBV6-5	.	.	TRBJ2-7	TGTGCCAGCAATGAACACGAGCAGTACTTC	CASNEHEQYF
TRBV6-5	once	.	TRBJ1-1	TGTGCCAGCAGTCAAACAGGGATGAACACTGAAGCTTTCTTT	CASSQTGMNTEAFF
TRBV7-9	.	.	TRBJ2-7	TGTGCCAGCAGCTTCATCCAGCGCAGTTTCGAGCAGTACTTC	CASSFIQRSFEQYF
TRBV2	.	.	TRBJ2-5	TGTGCCAGCAGCGGCCTACAAGAGACCCAGTACTTC	CASSGLQETQYF
TRBV9	.	TRBD2	TRBJ2-7	TGTGCCAGCAGCGTAGGGGCTAGCGGGGGGGCCTACGAGCAGTACTTC	CASSVGASGGAYEQYF
TRBV19	.	TRBD2	TRBJ2-1	TGTGCAGTGTCCGAGCGGGGAACCAAGTACAATGAGCAGTTCTTC	CAVSERGTKYNEQFF
TRBV6-1	.	.	TRBJ1-1	TGTGCCAGTAATAAGGAAGCTTTCTTT	CASNKEAFF
TRBV19	.	TRBD1	TRBJ1-1	TGTGCCAGTAGTCCCGACGACAGGGCCACTGAAGCTTTCTTT	CASSPDDRATEAFF
TRBV28	.	.	TRBJ2-1	TGTGCCAGCACCGTTACCTGGGAAGGAAATGAGCAGTTCTTC	CASTVTWEGNEQFF
TRBV29-1	.	TRBD2	TRBJ2-2	TGCAGCGTACTAGCGGGAGCCACGAACACCGGGGAGCTGTTTTTT	CSVLAGATNTGELFF
TRBV7-8	.	TRBD1	TRBJ2-7	TGTGCCAGCAGCTCTGGGACAGACCTCTACTACGAGCAGTACTTC	CASSSGTDLYYEQYF
TRBV9	.	.	TRBJ2-7	TGTGCCAGCAGCGTAGGTGGGGGAACCTACGAGCAGTACTTC	CASSVGGGTYEQYF
TRBV5-8	once	.	TRBJ1-1	TGTGCCAGCAGCTTGGTGGGTCAAGAGAACACTGAAGCTTTCTTT	CASSLVGQENTEAFF
TRBV28	.	.	TRBJ2-7	TGTGCCAGCAGCGCCCCCGGTTACGAGCAGTACTTC	CASSAPGYEQYF
TRBV27	.	TRBD1	TRBJ2-7	TGTGCCAGCAGTAGCCGGGACAGGCCTAAGGAGCAGTACTTC	CASSSRDRPKEQYF
TRBV7-9	.	.	TRBJ2-1	TGTGCCAGCAGCTTAGTGGCACCTCTGAACTACAATGAGCAGTTCTTC	CASSLVAPLNYNEQFF
TRBV30	.	.	TRBJ1-2	TGTGCCTGGAGTTCCGACTGGGGAGAGGGAGCATTCGGCTACACCTTC	CAWSSDWGEGAFGYTF
TRBV7-8	.	.	TRBJ2-7	TGTGCCAGCAGCTTTGACGGCCTTTTCTCCTACGAGCAGTACTTC	CASSFDGLFSYEQYF
TRBV27	.	.	TRBJ1-2	TGTGCCAGCAGTGCTATCGGGGCCTTCCCGGGGGGCTACACCTTC	CASSAIGAFPGGYTF
TRBV6-1	.	.	TRBJ2-7	TGTGCCAGCAGTGAGGGGGACAACCCCGACTACGAGCAGTACTTC	CASSEGDNPDYEQYF
TRBV4-3	.	TRBD2	TRBJ2-7	TGCGCCAGCAGCCAAGTTGCGGGGGGCCGGGACGAGCAGTACTTC	CASSQVAGGRDEQYF
TRBV20-1	.	.	TRBJ1-5	TGCAGTGCTAGTGAGAATCAGCCCCAGCATTTT	CSASENQPQHF
TRBV14	.	.	TRBJ1-6	TGTGCCAGCAGCCACTCGGGGGCCGATTCACCCCTCCACTTT	CASSHSGADSPLHF
TRBV9	.	.	TRBJ2-2	TGTGCCAGCAGCGCTCGCCGGGGCGAGAACACCGGGGAGCTGTTTTTT	CASSARRGENTGELFF
TRBV27	.	.	TRBJ1-4	TGTGCCAGCAGTTTATGGGGCAACGACCTTGAAAAACTGTTTTTT	CASSLWGNDLEKLFF
TRBV10-3	.	.	TRBJ2-2	TGTGCCATCAGTGACCCCTCGGACACCGGGGAGCTGTTTTTT	CAISDPSDTGELFF
TRBV30	.	.	TRBJ2-3	TGTGCCTGGAGTGAAGGCAGCCGAAGCACAGATACGCAGTATTTT	CAWSEGSRSTDTQYF
TRBV10-2	.	.	TRBJ2-7	TGCGCCTCAACGGTAGCGGAGCCCTACGAGCAGTACTTC	CASTVAEPYEQYF
TRBV13	few	.	TRBJ1-2	TGTGCCAGCAGCTTAGGTTTAGGGGGCTACACCTTC	CASSLGLGGYTF
TRBV28	.	.	TRBJ2-7	TGTGCCAGCAGTTTAGGGATGGAGGGGCAGCCCTACGAGCAGTACTTC	CASSLGMEGQPYEQYF
TRBV9	.	TRBD2	TRBJ2-7	TGTGCCAGCAGCCCGACGGGAGGCGGGGCTGAGCAGTACTTC	CASSPTGGGAEQYF
TRBV4-1	.	.	TRBJ1-2	TGCGCCAGCAGCCAAGGGCAGCTAATTAACTATGGCTACACCTTC	CASSQGQLINYGYTF
TRBV7-8	.	.	TRBJ1-1	TGTGCCAGCAGCTTAGCTGGGGGCCAGTTATACACTGAAGCTTTCTTT	CASSLAGGQLYTEAFF
TRBV27	.	.	TRBJ2-7	TGTGCCAGCAGTCCCTCCTCGGGACACCGAGAATACGAGCAGTACTTC	CASSPSSGHREYEQYF
TRBV19	.	.	TRBJ2-2	TGTGCCAGTAGTATTTTGGGGAACACCGGGGAGCTGTTTTTT	CASSILGNTGELFF
TRBV6-5	.	.	TRBJ1-1	TGTGCCAGCAGCTTACAGGGAAACACTGAAGCTTTCTTT	CASSLQGNTEAFF
TRBV29-1	.	.	TRBJ2-3	TGCAGCGTCGAGGTAGAGGCAACAGATACGCAGTATTTT	CSVEVEATDTQYF
TRBV5-1	.	.	TRBJ2-7	TGCGCCAGCAGCGGGGGCCAGTGGCAGTACTTC	CASSGGQWQYF
TRBV19	.	.	TRBJ2-7	TGTGCCAGTAGTGGGGGGGACAGCTACGAGCAGTACTTC	CASSGGDSYEQYF
TRBV5-1	.	.	TRBJ1-5	TGCGCCAGCAGCCTGGATGGGCAGCCCCAGCATTTT	CASSLDGQPQHF
TRBV13	.	TRBD2	TRBJ2-3	TGTGCCAGCAGCGACCTCACTAGCGGGAACACAGATACGCAGTATTTT	CASSDLTSGNTDTQYF
TRBV4-1	.	TRBD2	TRBJ2-5	TGCGCCAGCAGCCAAGAGGGCGTTGCTAGCGGGAGTTGGGAGACCCAGTACTTC	CASSQEGVASGSWETQYF
TRBV5-6	.	.	TRBJ2-2	TGTGCCAGCAGCTTGGGACGGCGGGCTTACACCGGGGAGCTGTTTTTT	CASSLGRRAYTGELFF
TRBV7-8	.	.	TRBJ2-7	TGTGCCAGCAGCTTTTCCTCGGGTCTTCTCGAGCAGTACTTC	CASSFSSGLLEQYF
TRBV7-9	.	TRBD1	TRBJ2-7	TGTGCCAGCAGCTTGGAAACAGGGGGCCCGACCTACGAGCAGTACTTC	CASSLETGGPTYEQYF
TRBV6-5	.	.	TRBJ1-4	TGTGCCCCATGGGCAGTTAATGAAAAACTGTTTTTT	CAPWAVNEKLFF
TRBV18	.	.	TRBJ1-1	TGTGCCAGCTCACCACCGGACAGTTCGACGAACACTGAAGCTTTCTTT	CASSPPDSSTNTEAFF
TRBV10-3	.	.	TRBJ2-7	TGTGCCATCAGTGATAGGGGTAGCTACGAGCAGTACTTC	CAISDRGSYEQYF
TRBV10-3	.	TRBD2	TRBJ2-1	TGTGCCATCAGTGACCCCACTAGCGGGGGGGCCAATGAGCAGTTCTTC	CAISDPTSGGANEQFF
TRBV5-4	.	.	TRBJ1-1	TGTGCCAGCAGCTTGTGGAGCACTAACACTGAAGCTTTCTTT	CASSLWSTNTEAFF